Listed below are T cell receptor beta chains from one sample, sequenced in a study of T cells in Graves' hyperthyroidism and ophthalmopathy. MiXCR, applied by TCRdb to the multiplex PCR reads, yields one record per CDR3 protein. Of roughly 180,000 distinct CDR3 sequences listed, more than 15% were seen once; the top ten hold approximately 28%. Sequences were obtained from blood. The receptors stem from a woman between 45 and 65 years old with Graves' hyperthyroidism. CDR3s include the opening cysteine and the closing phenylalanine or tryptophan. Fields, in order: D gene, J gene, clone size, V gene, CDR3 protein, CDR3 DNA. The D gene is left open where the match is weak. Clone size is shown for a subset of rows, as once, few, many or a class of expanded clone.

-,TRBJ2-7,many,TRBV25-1,CASSELRDEQYF,TGTGCCAGCAGTGAATTAAGGGACGAGCAGTACTTC
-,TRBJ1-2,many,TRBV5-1,CASSPGQRASGGYTF,TGCGCCAGCAGTCCAGGTCAGAGGGCCTCCGGGGGCTACACCTTC
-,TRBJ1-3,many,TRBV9,CASAADGYSGNTIYF,TGTGCCAGCGCGGCGGACGGATACTCTGGAAACACCATATATTTT
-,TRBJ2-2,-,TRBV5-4,CASSVQAGELFF,TGTGCCAGCAGCGTCCAGGCCGGGGAGCTGTTTTTT
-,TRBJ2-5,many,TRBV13,CASRKGLDQETQYF,TGTGCCAGCAGGAAAGGGCTAGACCAAGAGACCCAGTACTTC
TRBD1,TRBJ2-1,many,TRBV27,CASSRDRGLREQFF,TGTGCCAGCAGCAGGGACAGGGGGCTAAGGGAGCAGTTCTTC
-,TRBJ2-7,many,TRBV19,CASSIHKGYEQYF,TGTGCCAGTAGTATTCACAAAGGCTACGAGCAGTACTTC
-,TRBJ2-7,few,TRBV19,CASSDSRYEQYF,TGTGCCAGTAGTGACAGCCGCTACGAGCAGTACTTC
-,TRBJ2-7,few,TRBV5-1,CASSSDRAYEQYF,TGCGCCAGCAGCTCTGACAGAGCCTACGAGCAGTACTTC
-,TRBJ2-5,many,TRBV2,CASTGTRQETQYF,TGTGCCAGCACTGGGACACGCCAAGAGACCCAGTACTTC
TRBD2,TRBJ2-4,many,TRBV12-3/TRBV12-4,CASSFISGGPNIQYF,TGTGCCAGCAGTTTTATAAGCGGGGGGCCGAACATTCAGTACTTC
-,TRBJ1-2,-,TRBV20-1,CSARVPGQGKAYTF,TGCAGTGCTAGAGTCCCAGGGCAGGGTAAGGCCTACACCTTC
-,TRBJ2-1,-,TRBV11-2,CANSFISYNEQFF,TGTGCCAACAGCTTTATCTCCTACAATGAGCAGTTCTTC
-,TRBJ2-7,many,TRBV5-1,CASSVRDNSYEQYF,TGCGCCAGCAGCGTCCGGGACAACTCCTACGAGCAGTACTTC
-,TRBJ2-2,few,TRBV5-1,CASSLADYRGELFF,TGCGCCAGCAGCTTGGCGGACTACCGGGGGGAGCTGTTTTTT
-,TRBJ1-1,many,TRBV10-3,CAIREMMNTEAFF,TGTGCCATCAGGGAAATGATGAACACTGAAGCTTTCTTT
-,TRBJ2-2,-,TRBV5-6,CASSRLGLTNTGELFF,TGTGCCAGCAGCAGACTTGGACTAACAAACACCGGGGAGCTGTTTTTT
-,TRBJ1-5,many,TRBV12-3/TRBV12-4,CASSRGGQPQHF,TGTGCCAGCTCCAGGGGAGGTCAGCCCCAGCATTTT
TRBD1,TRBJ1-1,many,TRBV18,CASSQDRDRAFF,TGTGCCAGCTCCCAAGACAGGGACAGGGCTTTCTTT
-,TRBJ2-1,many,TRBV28,CASISGGDRVTDEQFF,TGTGCCAGCATCAGCGGGGGGGACAGGGTAACAGATGAGCAGTTCTTC
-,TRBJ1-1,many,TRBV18,CASSPSENTEAFF,TGTGCCAGCTCACCTTCAGAGAACACTGAAGCTTTCTTT
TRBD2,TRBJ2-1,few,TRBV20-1,CSARGGLAGSSYNEQFF,TGCAGTGCTAGAGGGGGACTAGCGGGGTCCTCCTACAATGAGCAGTTCTTC
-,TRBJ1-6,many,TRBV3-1,CASSQDRGQLLHF,TGTGCCAGCAGCCAAGATCGCGGTCAACTACTCCACTTT
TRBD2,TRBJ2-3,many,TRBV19,CASRGLAGSTDTQYF,TGTGCCAGCCGGGGACTAGCGGGGAGCACAGATACGCAGTATTTT
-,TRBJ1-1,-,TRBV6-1,CASSPGILMRTEAFF,TGTGCCAGCAGCCCCGGGATCCTAATGCGCACTGAAGCTTTCTTT
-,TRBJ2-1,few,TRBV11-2,CASSLGPGGASYNEQFF,TGTGCCAGCAGCTTAGGGCCTGGAGGGGCCTCCTACAATGAGCAGTTCTTC
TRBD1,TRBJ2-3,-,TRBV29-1,CSVEIQGATDTQYF,TGCAGCGTTGAAATTCAGGGGGCGACAGATACGCAGTATTTT
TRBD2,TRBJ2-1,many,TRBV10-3,CAIKIGLGTRNEQFF,TGTGCCATCAAGATTGGACTAGGGACGCGAAATGAGCAGTTCTTC
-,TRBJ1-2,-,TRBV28,CASSTTGSGGYTF,TGTGCCAGCAGTACTACAGGGTCGGGAGGCTACACCTTC
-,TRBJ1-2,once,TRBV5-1,CASSLDPGGWYGYTF,TGCGCCAGCAGCTTGGATCCGGGGGGGTGGTACGGCTACACCTTC
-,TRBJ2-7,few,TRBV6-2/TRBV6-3,CASSPRGVGSYEQYF,TGTGCCAGCAGCCCTAGAGGAGTGGGGTCCTACGAGCAGTACTTC
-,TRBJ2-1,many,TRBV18,CASSPLGLNNEQFF,TGTGCCAGCTCACCTCTCGGACTCAACAATGAGCAGTTCTTC
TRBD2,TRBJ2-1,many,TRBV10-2,CASSDPGLAGGWYNEQFF,TGCGCCAGCAGTGACCCCGGACTAGCGGGGGGGTGGTACAATGAGCAGTTCTTC
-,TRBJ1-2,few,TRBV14,CASSPPKREFPTAF,TGTGCCAGCAGCCCCCCCAAGAGGGAATTCCCAACGGCCTTC
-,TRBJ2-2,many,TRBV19,CASRKGYTGELFF,TGTGCCAGTAGAAAGGGGTACACCGGGGAGCTGTTTTTT
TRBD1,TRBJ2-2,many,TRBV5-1,CASSSSGTGSANTGELFF,TGCGCCAGCAGCTCATCCGGGACAGGGTCGGCCAACACCGGGGAGCTGTTTTTT
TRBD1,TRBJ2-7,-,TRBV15,CATSRASRDSPYEQYF,TGTGCCACCAGCAGGGCATCCCGGGACAGCCCCTACGAGCAGTACTTC
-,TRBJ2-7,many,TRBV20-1,CSASVDRYEQYF,TGCAGTGCTAGCGTGGACAGATACGAGCAGTACTTC
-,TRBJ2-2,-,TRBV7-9,CASSSPVLPSTGELFF,TGTGCCAGCAGCTCCCCGGTCCTTCCGAGCACCGGGGAGCTGTTTTTT
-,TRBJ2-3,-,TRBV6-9,CASSYLDGTLPTDTQYF,TGTGCCAGCAGTTACCTGGACGGAACACTACCCACAGATACGCAGTATTTT
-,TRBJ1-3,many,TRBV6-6,CASSYPHNSRRRAASTIYF,TGTGCCAGCAGTTACCCCCACAACAGTAGGCGTAGGGCTGCTAGCACCATATATTTT
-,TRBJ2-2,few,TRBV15,CATSSYGLGRDTGELFF,TGTGCCACCAGCAGTTATGGGTTGGGGCGGGACACCGGGGAGCTGTTTTTT
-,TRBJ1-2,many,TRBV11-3,CASSPGPSNYGYTF,TGTGCCAGCAGCCCCGGACCTTCTAACTATGGCTACACCTTC
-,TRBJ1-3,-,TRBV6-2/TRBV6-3,CASRNPGPGNTIYF,TGTGCCAGCAGGAACCCAGGTCCTGGAAACACCATATATTTT
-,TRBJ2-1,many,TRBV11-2,CASSLASNNEQFF,TGTGCCAGCAGCTTAGCGAGTAACAATGAGCAGTTCTTC
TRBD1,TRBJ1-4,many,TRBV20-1,CSAIDRGRGLANEKLFF,TGCAGTGCTATAGACAGGGGGCGAGGTTTGGCTAATGAAAAACTGTTTTTT
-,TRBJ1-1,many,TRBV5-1,CASSLKGGTEAFF,TGCGCCAGCAGCTTGAAAGGAGGGACTGAAGCTTTCTTT
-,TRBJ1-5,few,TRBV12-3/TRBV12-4,CASSLTFSQPQHF,TGTGCCAGCAGTTTAACTTTTTCTCAGCCCCAGCATTTT
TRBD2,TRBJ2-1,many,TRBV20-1,CSAQGGGTYNEQFF,TGCAGTGCCCAGGGCGGGGGGACCTACAATGAGCAGTTCTTC
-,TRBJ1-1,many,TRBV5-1,CASSLMGGEWAEAFF,TGCGCCAGCAGCTTGATGGGAGGAGAGTGGGCTGAAGCTTTCTTT
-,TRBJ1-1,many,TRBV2,CASSEAQMTVEAFF,TGTGCCAGCAGTGAAGCGCAAATGACCGTAGAAGCTTTCTTT
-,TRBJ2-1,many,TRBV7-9,CASSLGYNEQFF,TGTGCCAGCAGCCTCGGGTACAATGAGCAGTTCTTC
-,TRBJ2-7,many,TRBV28,CASSASDLRYEQYF,TGTGCCAGCAGTGCTTCGGATCTCCGCTACGAGCAGTACTTC
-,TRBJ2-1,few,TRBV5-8,CASSPQVSLEDEQFF,TGTGCCAGTTCGCCTCAGGTAAGCCTTGAGGATGAGCAGTTCTTC
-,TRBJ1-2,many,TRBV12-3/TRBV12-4,CASSLGGRYGYTF,TGTGCCAGCAGTTTGGGGGGACGGTATGGCTACACCTTC